This paragraph covers one T cell receptor (beta chain) sequence. Sequence at one end of the junction differs from germline and may be a read error. The data belong to a study of technical replicates of blood from a handful of donors. The V gene's germline CDR1 is SGHTS and CDR2 YDEGEE. CDR3 length: 13 amino acids. TCRdb's copy holds only in-frame clones and misses some; the assay was immunoSEQ multiplex PCR. In the table there are around 68,000 clones, 95% to 97% of which are singletons. V usage is TRBV5-8 and J usage is TRBJ2-7; no clear D. The sequenced material came from T cells isolated from PBMCs. This clonotype was obtained from a human donor in good health. Here the CDR3 DNA reads TGTGCCAGCAGCTTGTCAGGTGCCTACGCGCAGTACTTC. Translation gives CASSLSGAYAQYF. The full variable domain, rest sourced from reference TRBV5-8 and TRBJ2-7, is EAGVTQSPTHLIKTRGQQATLRCSPISGHTSVYWYQQALGLGLQFLLWYDEGEERNRGNFPPRFSGRQFPNYSSELNVNALELEDSALYLCASSLSGAYAQYFGPGTRLTVT.